These T cell receptor beta chains were read from a single sample in a study of shared clonotypes between healthy human individuals. The repertoire was sequenced with immunoSEQ multiplex PCR; TCRdb's copy has only in-frame clones and lacks some. The data hold roughly 490,000 clones, with around 80% observed a single time. The sample consisted of PBMCs. These receptor sequences come from a woman aged 40 to 50 in good health. Some clones in this sample may be carry-over from other donors' samples. CDR3s include the opening cysteine and the closing phenylalanine or tryptophan. A D gene is named only where the DNA matches it firmly. Not all rows give a size; the values are once, few, many and, for expanded clones, a class.

j_call v_call clone_size d_call cdr3_aa cdr3_nt
TRBJ2-2 TRBV2 once NA CASFRAPNTGELFF TGTGCCAGCTTCAGGGCCCCGAACACCGGGGAGCTGTTTTTT
TRBJ2-2 TRBV29-1 NA TRBD2 CSVGTSGGGELFF TGCAGCGTTGGGACTAGTGGAGGCGGGGAGCTGTTTTTT
TRBJ2-6 TRBV4-1 once TRBD1 CASSQAGQGLLSSGANVLTF TGCGCCAGCAGCCAAGCTGGACAGGGACTTCTGTCTTCTGGGGCCAACGTCCTGACTTTC
TRBJ2-3 TRBV29-1 NA NA CSADLGTDTQYF TGCAGCGCCGACTTAGGCACAGATACGCAGTATTTT
TRBJ1-1 TRBV6-1 few TRBD1 CASSGGQGETEAFF TGTGCCAGCAGTGGGGGACAGGGAGAGACTGAAGCTTTCTTT
TRBJ2-4 TRBV28 once TRBD2 CASNPLGGLAPKNIQYF TGTGCCAGCAACCCCTTGGGCGGACTAGCACCCAAAAACATTCAGTACTTC
TRBJ2-7 TRBV12-2 few NA CASRLAIATSGRAYEQYF TGTGCAAGTCGCTTAGCCATAGCTACTAGCGGGAGAGCCTACGAGCAGTACTTC
TRBJ1-5 TRBV5-6 NA NA CASSLRTGVSAQHF TGTGCCAGCAGCTTGCGCACGGGAGTGTCGGCCCAGCATTTT
TRBJ2-3 TRBV4-1 NA NA CASSQGQVSTDTQYF TGCGCCAGCAGCCAAGGACAGGTTAGCACAGATACGCAGTATTTT
TRBJ2-1 TRBV27 NA NA CASSSTPLPGPWINEQFF TGTGCCAGCAGTTCAACACCCCTCCCGGGACCCTGGATCAATGAGCAGTTCTTC
TRBJ2-7 TRBV28 NA TRBD1 CASSPFGDRVHEQYF TGTGCCAGCAGCCCCTTTGGGGACAGGGTACACGAGCAGTACTTC
TRBJ1-1 TRBV29-1 NA NA CSVGNTEAFF TGCAGCGTAGGAAACACTGAAGCTTTCTTT
TRBJ2-7 TRBV28 NA TRBD2 CASRRGGSSYEQYF TGTGCCAGCCGCCGGGGGGGGAGCTCCTACGAGCAGTACTTC
TRBJ2-3 TRBV9 few NA CASSVEGRRGEDTQYF TGTGCCAGCAGCGTAGAGGGTCGGAGGGGGGAAGATACGCAGTATTTT
TRBJ2-5 TRBV7-2 once TRBD2 CASSHTSGSLGGTQYF TGTGCCAGCAGCCATACTAGCGGGTCCCTGGGCGGGACCCAGTACTTC
TRBJ1-2 TRBV9 NA TRBD1 CASSVGQGDNYGYTF TGTGCCAGCAGCGTGGGACAGGGGGACAACTATGGCTACACCTTC
TRBJ1-2 TRBV28 NA NA CASSPAGNYGYTF TGTGCCAGCAGTCCGGCAGGGAACTATGGCTACACCTTC
TRBJ1-5 TRBV7-2 NA NA CASSPYRDNQPQHF TGTGCCAGCAGCCCTTACAGGGACAATCAGCCCCAGCATTTT
TRBJ2-2 TRBV4-2 few NA CASRVTGELFF TGTGCCAGCCGCGTTACCGGGGAGCTGTTTTTT
TRBJ2-5 TRBV5-1 NA TRBD2 CASSSGTSGRETQYF TGCGCCAGCAGCTCCGGGACTAGCGGGAGAGAGACCCAGTACTTC
TRBJ2-7 TRBV5-1 NA NA CASSFVESRSYEQYF TGCGCCAGCAGCTTCGTTGAAAGCCGCTCCTACGAGCAGTACTTC
TRBJ1-1 TRBV7-3 NA NA CASSPGTNIEAFF TGTGCCAGCAGCCCCGGGACGAACATTGAAGCTTTCTTT
TRBJ2-7 TRBV6-1 many NA CASSEGFGDSGEQYF TGTGCCAGCAGTGAGGGATTCGGGGACAGCGGGGAGCAGTACTTC
TRBJ2-4 TRBV28 NA TRBD1 CASSLTGGKNIQYF TGTGCCAGCAGTTTGACAGGGGGCAAAAACATTCAGTACTTC
TRBJ1-4 TRBV19 NA NA CASSISTARGEKLFF TGTGCCAGTAGTATAAGTACAGCGCGGGGTGAAAAACTGTTTTTT
TRBJ2-2 TRBV19 NA NA CASSPGVGTGELFF TGTGCCAGTAGCCCGGGAGTTGGTACCGGGGAGCTGTTTTTT
TRBJ1-5 TRBV4-3 NA NA CASSQEFGFSPQHF TGCGCCAGCAGCCAAGAGTTCGGTTTCTCGCCCCAGCATTTT
TRBJ2-7 TRBV28 NA NA CASGSTSYEQYF TGTGCCAGCGGCAGCACTTCCTACGAGCAGTACTTC
TRBJ2-1 TRBV7-3 many NA CASSKGAPPNEQFF TGTGCCAGCAGCAAGGGTGCCCCCCCCAATGAGCAGTTCTTC
TRBJ2-2 TRBV19 NA NA CATSGDTGELFF TGTGCCACCTCCGGGGACACCGGGGAGCTGTTTTTT
TRBJ1-2 TRBV7-2 NA TRBD1 CASRRDRDYYGYTF TGTGCCAGCAGAAGGGACAGGGACTATTATGGCTACACCTTC
TRBJ1-5 TRBV10-2 NA TRBD1 CASSPYRDRVYSNQPQHF TGCGCCAGCAGTCCGTACCGGGACAGGGTCTATAGCAATCAGCCCCAGCATTTT
TRBJ2-7 TRBV7-2 NA TRBD1 CASSSPWGQVGYEQYF TGTGCCAGCAGCTCCCCCTGGGGACAGGTTGGCTACGAGCAGTACTTC
TRBJ1-1 TRBV18 NA TRBD1 CASSPLQGAWRGTEAFF TGTGCCAGCTCACCACTACAGGGGGCCTGGCGGGGCACTGAAGCTTTCTTT
TRBJ1-3 TRBV11-2 NA NA CASGGLRGNTIYF TGTGCCAGCGGCGGACTAAGAGGAAACACCATATATTTT
TRBJ2-2 TRBV28 NA TRBD2 CASSLGTRVWTGELFF TGTGCCAGCAGTTTAGGGACTAGGGTTTGGACCGGGGAGCTGTTTTTT
TRBJ2-5 TRBV19 NA NA CASSIDGGKGETQYF TGTGCCAGTAGTATAGATGGGGGAAAAGGAGAGACCCAGTACTTC
TRBJ2-7 TRBV6-5 NA NA CASSLTGAPYEQYF TGTGCCAGCAGCCTGACAGGAGCTCCCTACGAGCAGTACTTC
TRBJ2-2 TRBV6-5 NA TRBD2 CASSPRGGPTGELFF TGTGCCAGCAGTCCGCGGGGGGGGCCTACCGGGGAGCTGTTTTTT